This is a list of T cell receptor beta chains from one sample in a study of cytomegalovirus exposure and HLA in healthy donors. Clones were read by immunoSEQ multiplex PCR, and TCRdb kept only the in-frame ones, dropping some. The sample lists around 140,000 clones, approximately 71% occurring once. The sequencing sample was made of PBMCs. Source of these receptors: a woman aged 60-75 years in good health and CMV-seronegative. Both conserved end residues are part of each CDR3. Fields, in order: D gene, clone size, V gene, J gene, CDR3 protein, CDR3 DNA. The D gene is left open where the match is weak. Where a row states a size, it is once, few, many or the class of an expanded clone; other rows omit it.

>TRBD1|once|TRBV6-5|TRBJ1-4
CASRFGQGRREKLFF
TGTGCCAGCAGGTTTGGACAGGGACGAAGGGAAAAACTGTTTTTT
>NA|NA|TRBV19|TRBJ1-5
CASSIRGNQPQHF
TGTGCCAGTAGTATTCGGGGGAATCAGCCCCAGCATTTT
>TRBD2|NA|TRBV19|TRBJ2-3
CASSTLAGSTDTQYF
TGTGCCAGTAGTACTCTAGCGGGGAGCACAGATACGCAGTATTTT
>NA|NA|TRBV30|TRBJ2-1
CAWSHGGEQFF
TGTGCCTGGAGTCATGGCGGTGAGCAGTTCTTC
>NA|NA|TRBV7-3|TRBJ2-3
CASSFQGAAPDTQYF
TGTGCCAGCAGCTTTCAGGGCGCCGCCCCAGATACGCAGTATTTT
>TRBD1|NA|TRBV19|TRBJ2-3
CASSIGTGLMDTQYF
TGTGCCAGTAGTATCGGGACAGGCCTGATGGATACGCAGTATTTT
>NA|NA|TRBV19|TRBJ1-4
CASSGADEKLFF
TGTGCCAGTAGTGGCGCGGATGAAAAACTGTTTTTT
>NA|NA|TRBV5-5|TRBJ2-3
CASSLLGSTDTQYF
TGTGCCAGCAGCTTACTAGGAAGCACAGATACGCAGTATTTT
>NA|NA|TRBV18|TRBJ2-5
CASSLTAGQETQYF
TGTGCCAGCTCCCTAACGGCAGGGCAAGAGACCCAGTACTTC
>TRBD2|NA|TRBV6-5|TRBJ2-5
CASSYEGGGGETQYF
TGTGCCAGCAGTTACGAAGGTGGGGGGGGAGAGACCCAGTACTTC
>NA|NA|TRBV27|TRBJ2-3
CASSKTLATDTQYF
TGTGCCAGCAGTAAAACCCTAGCAACAGATACGCAGTATTTT
>TRBD2|NA|TRBV7-9|TRBJ2-6
CASSFPASGISGANVLTF
TGTGCCAGCAGCTTTCCTGCTAGCGGGATAAGTGGGGCCAACGTCCTGACTTTC
>NA|NA|TRBV11-3|TRBJ2-5
CASSLAGETQYF
TGTGCCAGCAGCTTAGCAGGCGAGACCCAGTACTTC
>NA|NA|TRBV13|TRBJ1-1
CASSKDRNTEAFF
TGTGCCAGCAGTAAGGACAGGAACACTGAAGCTTTCTTT
>NA|NA|TRBV28|TRBJ2-7
CASRQAREQYF
TGTGCCAGCAGACAGGCTCGCGAGCAGTACTTC
>TRBD2|NA|TRBV7-8|TRBJ2-7
CASSQGGRAGVYEQYF
TGTGCCAGCAGCCAAGGGGGTCGAGCGGGAGTGTACGAGCAGTACTTC
>NA|NA|TRBV4-1|TRBJ2-4
CASSQKGEGAKNIQYF
TGCGCCAGCAGCCAAAAGGGGGAGGGGGCCAAAAACATTCAGTACTTC
>NA|few|TRBV13|TRBJ2-2
CASSVDSSNTGELFF
TGTGCCAGCAGCGTCGACAGTTCAAACACCGGGGAGCTGTTTTTT